This record concerns one T cell receptor beta chain sequence. The use of a sample-barcoded 5' primer and a J-beta primer mix characterized a second PCR of about 7 to 12 cycles. TCRdb called the 5' RACE reads again in MiXCR, with one record for every CDR3 protein. Of fewer than 950,000 distinct CDR3 sequences in the sample, about 36% were seen once. Germline CDR1 and CDR2: SGHTA and FQGNSA. Between the trimmed V and J ends, which lost 5 bases and 5 bases, there was a span of 22 bases. There are 16 residues in the CDR3. This sample was included in a study of blood T cells in healthy people across ages. Sequences were obtained from blood. The chain uses TRBV7-2 and TRBJ2-7; D possibly corresponds to TRBD2 (6 bases). The source of this sequence is a man aged 18 to 35 in good health. CDR3 in DNA: TGTGCCAGCAGCAAGTACCGGCGGGACCCCGGGAACGAGCAGTACTTC. Amino acid sequence: CASSKYRRDPGNEQYF.